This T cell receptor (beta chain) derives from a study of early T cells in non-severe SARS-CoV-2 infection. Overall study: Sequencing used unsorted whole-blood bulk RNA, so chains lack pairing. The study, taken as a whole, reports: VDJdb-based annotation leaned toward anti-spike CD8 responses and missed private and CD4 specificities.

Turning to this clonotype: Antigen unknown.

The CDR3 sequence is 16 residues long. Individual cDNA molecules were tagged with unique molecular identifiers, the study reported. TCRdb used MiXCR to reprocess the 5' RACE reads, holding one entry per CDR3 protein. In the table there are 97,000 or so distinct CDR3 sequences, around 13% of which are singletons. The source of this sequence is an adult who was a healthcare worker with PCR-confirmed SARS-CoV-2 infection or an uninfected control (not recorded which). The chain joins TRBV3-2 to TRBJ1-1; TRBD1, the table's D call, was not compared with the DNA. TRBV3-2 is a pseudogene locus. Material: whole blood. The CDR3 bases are TGTGCCAGCAGCCAAGTGGGACGACCGATGAACACTGAAGCTTTCTTT. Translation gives CASSQVGRPMNTEAFF.